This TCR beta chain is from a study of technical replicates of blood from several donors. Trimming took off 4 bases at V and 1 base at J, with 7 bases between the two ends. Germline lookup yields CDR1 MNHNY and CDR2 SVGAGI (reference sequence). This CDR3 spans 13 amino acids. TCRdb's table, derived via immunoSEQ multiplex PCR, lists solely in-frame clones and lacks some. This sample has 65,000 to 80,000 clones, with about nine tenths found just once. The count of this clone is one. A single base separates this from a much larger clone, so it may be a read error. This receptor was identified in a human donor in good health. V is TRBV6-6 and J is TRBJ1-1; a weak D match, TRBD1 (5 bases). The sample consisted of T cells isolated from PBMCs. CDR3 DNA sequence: TGTGCCAGCAGTTTAGACAGGAACACTGAAGCTTTCTTT. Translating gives CASSLDRNTEAFF.